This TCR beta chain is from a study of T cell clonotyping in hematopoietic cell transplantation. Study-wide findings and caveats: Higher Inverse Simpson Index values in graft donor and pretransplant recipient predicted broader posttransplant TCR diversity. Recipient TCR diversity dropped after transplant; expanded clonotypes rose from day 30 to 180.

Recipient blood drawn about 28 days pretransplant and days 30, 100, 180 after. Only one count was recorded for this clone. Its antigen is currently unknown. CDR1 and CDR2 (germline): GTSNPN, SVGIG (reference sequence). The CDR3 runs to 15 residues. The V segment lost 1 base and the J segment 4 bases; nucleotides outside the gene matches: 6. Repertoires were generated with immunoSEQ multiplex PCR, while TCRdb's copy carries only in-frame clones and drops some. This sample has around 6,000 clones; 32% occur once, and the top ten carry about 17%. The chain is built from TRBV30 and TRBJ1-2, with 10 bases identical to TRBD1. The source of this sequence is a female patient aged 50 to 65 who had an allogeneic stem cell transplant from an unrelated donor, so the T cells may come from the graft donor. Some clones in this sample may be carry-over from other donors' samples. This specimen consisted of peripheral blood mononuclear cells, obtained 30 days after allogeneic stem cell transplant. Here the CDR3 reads CAWSAKTGGGYGYTF. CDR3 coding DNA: TGTGCCTGGAGTGCAAAGACAGGGGGCGGCTATGGCTACACCTTC.